A selection of T cell receptor beta chains follows, all from one sample in a study of cytomegalovirus exposure and HLA in healthy donors. TCRdb keeps only in-frame clones here, not all; method: immunoSEQ multiplex PCR. The profile shows roughly 150,000 clones, over 80% of them singletons. The specimen sequenced was PBMCs. These receptors came from a girl under 18 in good health and CMV-seropositive. Each CDR3 is given with its conserved first and last residue. D genes are given only for firm matches. The listing skips clone size in some rows; elsewhere it reads once, few, many or a size class.

NA | NA | TRBJ2-4 | TRBV2 | TGTGCCAGCAGTCTGGACAGTACTCCGGACTTC | CASSLDSTPDF
NA | NA | TRBJ2-5 | TRBV19 | TGTGCCAGTAGTAGCGGGATTAGCAGAAACCAAGAGACCCAGTACTTC | CASSSGISRNQETQYF
NA | NA | TRBJ2-7 | TRBV30 | TGTGCCTGGACCCCTTCGGCAGGGCCCCACTACGAGCAGTACTTC | CAWTPSAGPHYEQYF
NA | TRBD1 | TRBJ1-1 | TRBV27 | TGTGCCAGCAGTTTGTCTCGGACAGGGATGAACACTGAAGCTTTCTTT | CASSLSRTGMNTEAFF
NA | NA | TRBJ2-3 | TRBV10-3 | TGTGCCATCAGTGAGTCAATATCAGATACGCAGTATTTT | CAISESISDTQYF
NA | NA | TRBJ2-1 | TRBV2 | TGTGCCAGCAGTTTTGGGCCTCGGAGCGGGCGGACCTACAATGAGCAGTTCTTC | CASSFGPRSGRTYNEQFF
NA | TRBD2 | TRBJ2-1 | TRBV15 | TGTGCCACCAGCAGAGATGATTTGGGACTAGCGGGAGTCGGTGAGCAGTTCTTC | CATSRDDLGLAGVGEQFF
NA | NA | TRBJ2-7 | TRBV19 | TGTGCCAGTAGGAAGTCAGGGGTCGTCGACGAGCAGTACTTC | CASRKSGVVDEQYF
NA | TRBD1 | TRBJ2-7 | TRBV15 | TGTGCCACCAGCAGAGATGTTCGGGACAGGGAGGGTGAGCAGTACTTC | CATSRDVRDREGEQYF
NA | NA | TRBJ2-1 | TRBV4-1 | TGCGCCAGCACCTTAAGAGGGAGCGGCGATGAGCAGTTCTTC | CASTLRGSGDEQFF
NA | NA | TRBJ2-1 | TRBV12-2 | TGTGCAAGTCGCTTAGTAGGGACTAGCCCTAAAGTGTACTACAATGAGCAGTTCTTC | CASRLVGTSPKVYYNEQFF
few | TRBD1 | TRBJ1-2 | TRBV29-1 | TGCAGCCATCCTGGGGACAGGGGAAACGGAGACTATGGCTACACCTTC | CSHPGDRGNGDYGYTF
NA | NA | TRBJ2-3 | TRBV11-3 | TGTGCCAGCAGCTTAGGGTCGGGAGAGACAGATACGCAGTATTTT | CASSLGSGETDTQYF
NA | NA | TRBJ1-1 | TRBV28 | TGTGCCAGCAGTTCTGACAGTACTGAAGCTTTCTTT | CASSSDSTEAFF
few | NA | TRBJ1-1 | TRBV27 | TGTGCCAGCAGTCCGGACAGCTCTAAGAACACTGAAGCTTTCTTT | CASSPDSSKNTEAFF
NA | TRBD2 | TRBJ2-3 | TRBV9 | TGTGCCAGCAGCGTCGGACTAGCGGGATTCACAGATACGCAGTATTTT | CASSVGLAGFTDTQYF
NA | NA | TRBJ2-7 | TRBV7-2 | TGTGCCAGCAGCTTAAAGAGTTTCGTAGCCTACGAGCAGTACTTC | CASSLKSFVAYEQYF
NA | NA | TRBJ1-2 | TRBV9 | TGTGCCAGCAGCGTAGTCAGGGATGGCTACACCTTC | CASSVVRDGYTF
NA | NA | TRBJ1-1 | TRBV5-1 | TGCGCCAGCAGCGGCGACGGGATGAACACTGAAGCTTTCTTT | CASSGDGMNTEAFF
NA | NA | TRBJ2-7 | TRBV28 | TGTGCCAGCAGTTTAGTCACGAGCTCCTACGAGCAGTACTTC | CASSLVTSSYEQYF
NA | NA | TRBJ1-5 | TRBV7-4 | TGTGCCAGCAGCTCACCTGGGCCCGGGGGCAATCAGCCCCAGCATTTT | CASSSPGPGGNQPQHF
NA | NA | TRBJ2-3 | TRBV9 | TGTGCCAGCAGCGTAGGGTTTGGCTGGCAGGCGAGCACAGATACGCAGTATTTT | CASSVGFGWQASTDTQYF
NA | TRBD1 | TRBJ1-1 | TRBV6-5 | TGTGCCAGCAGCTGGACAGGGGAAACGAACACTGAAGCTTTCTTT | CASSWTGETNTEAFF
NA | NA | TRBJ1-4 | TRBV5-1 | TGCGCCAGCAGCTTGGCTGGGAGCCGAGATGAAAAACTGTTTTTT | CASSLAGSRDEKLFF
NA | TRBD1 | TRBJ1-4 | TRBV28 | TGTGCCAGCACCTCCCGGACAGGGGGGGCGGAAAAACTGTTTTTT | CASTSRTGGAEKLFF
NA | TRBD2 | TRBJ2-1 | TRBV7-2 | TGTGCCAGCAGCTCACAACCGGGAGGCTACAATGAGCAGTTCTTC | CASSSQPGGYNEQFF
NA | TRBD1 | TRBJ1-3 | TRBV28 | TGTGCCAGCAGTATGGGACAGGGGGCAGAAAACACCATATATTTT | CASSMGQGAENTIYF
NA | TRBD2 | TRBJ2-7 | TRBV2 | TGTGCCAGCAGTGAGGGGGGGGAATTTAGGCACGAGCAGTACTTC | CASSEGGEFRHEQYF
NA | NA | TRBJ2-1 | TRBV9 | TGTGCCAGCGGTGGTATAGACAATGAGCAGTTCTTC | CASGGIDNEQFF
NA | NA | TRBJ1-1 | TRBV12-5 | TGTGCTAGTGGTTTGAATTCGGGGAACACTGAAGCTTTCTTT | CASGLNSGNTEAFF
once | NA | TRBJ2-1 | TRBV29-1 | TGCAGCGTTGACAGGGGCCTTTCCTACAATGAGCAGTTCTTC | CSVDRGLSYNEQFF
NA | NA | TRBJ1-3 | TRBV7-3 | TGTGCCAGCAGCCCAGGGCCTGGGAACACCATATATTTT | CASSPGPGNTIYF
once | NA | TRBJ2-2 | TRBV9 | TGTGCCAGCAGCCCCCGGAGGGGGAACACCGGGGAGCTGTTTTTT | CASSPRRGNTGELFF
NA | NA | TRBJ2-1 | TRBV5-4 | TGTGCCAGCAGCTCTCTAGTGAACCCCACCTACAATGAGCAGTTCTTC | CASSSLVNPTYNEQFF
NA | TRBD1 | TRBJ2-7 | TRBV10-3 | TGTGCCATCACCCGGGACAGGGACTACGAGCAGTACTTC | CAITRDRDYEQYF
NA | NA | TRBJ2-5 | TRBV27 | TGTGCCAGCAGTAAGGATCGAAGGGGTCTCAATTTACGAGAGACCCAGTACTTC | CASSKDRRGLNLRETQYF
NA | NA | TRBJ1-1 | TRBV7-3 | TGTGCCAGCAGCTTGGTCGGTTTGAGGGCGGGTTGGACTGAAGCTTTCTTT | CASSLVGLRAGWTEAFF
NA | TRBD1 | TRBJ2-7 | TRBV7-2 | TGTGCCAGCAGCCCGATGGGACAGGGTTCCTACGAGCAGTACTTC | CASSPMGQGSYEQYF
NA | NA | TRBJ1-1 | TRBV7-8 | TGTGCCAGCAGCTTACCTCGATTGGGGGGCACTGAAGCTTTCTTT | CASSLPRLGGTEAFF
few | NA | TRBJ2-3 | TRBV5-1 | TGCGCCAGCAGTCCCGGGACTTCCACTTTTACGCAGTATTTT | CASSPGTSTFTQYF
NA | NA | TRBJ1-4 | TRBV18 | TGTGCCAGCTCACCAGCGGGTGGTGAAAAACTGTTTTTT | CASSPAGGEKLFF
NA | NA | TRBJ1-5 | TRBV19 | TGTGCCAGTACCGACTGGGGCTATAGCAATCAGCCCCAGCATTTT | CASTDWGYSNQPQHF
NA | TRBD2 | TRBJ2-1 | TRBV4-1 | TGCGCCAGCAGCCAAGAACCTAGCGGGGTCAACAATGAGCAGTTCTTC | CASSQEPSGVNNEQFF
NA | TRBD1 | TRBJ2-7 | TRBV28 | TGTGCCACCAGAGGGACAGAAGTCTACGAGCAGTACTTC | CATRGTEVYEQYF
once | NA | TRBJ1-2 | TRBV6-4 | TGTGCCAGCAGGGTAGACAGGTTCTCCGGCTACACCTTC | CASRVDRFSGYTF
NA | NA | TRBJ2-1 | TRBV18 | TGTGCCAGCTCTTTAGGTTGGGACTCCCATAAGTACGAGCAGTTCTTC | CASSLGWDSHKYEQFF
NA | TRBD2 | TRBJ2-5 | TRBV7-3 | TGTGCCAGCAGCCCCCGACTAGCGGGGGGGCAAGAGACCCAGTACTTC | CASSPRLAGGQETQYF
NA | TRBD1 | TRBJ1-6 | TRBV7-3 | TGTGCCAGCAGCTTCGACAGGGCCGGGTCACCCCTCCACTTT | CASSFDRAGSPLHF
NA | NA | TRBJ1-1 | TRBV5-6 | TGTGCCAGCAGCTGGGGAGTCAGGATCCAAGGGACTGAAGCTTTCTTT | CASSWGVRIQGTEAFF
NA | NA | TRBJ2-1 | TRBV5-6 | TGTGCCAGCAGCTTGGGACCGGGATACAATGAGCAGTTCTTC | CASSLGPGYNEQFF
NA | TRBD2 | TRBJ2-5 | TRBV7-2 | TGTGCCAGCAGCTCTAGCGGGGGGGGTAAAGAGACCCAGTACTTC | CASSSSGGGKETQYF
NA | NA | TRBJ2-7 | TRBV28 | TGTGCCAGCACGGCCAATGAGGGGCAGTACTTC | CASTANEGQYF
NA | TRBD2 | TRBJ2-7 | TRBV7-8 | TGTGCCAGCAGCTTGGATTCGCGGGGGGAGACCTACGAGCAGTACTTC | CASSLDSRGETYEQYF
once | TRBD1 | TRBJ2-3 | TRBV5-1 | TGCGCCAGCAGCTGGGGGACAGGTCAAGATACGCAGTATTTT | CASSWGTGQDTQYF
NA | TRBD2 | TRBJ2-3 | TRBV4-1 | TGCGCCAGCAGCCAAGTGAGTAGCGGGGGCACAGATACGCAGTATTTT | CASSQVSSGGTDTQYF
NA | NA | TRBJ2-5 | TRBV2 | TGTGCCAGCAGTGGACAGCACCAAGAGACCCAGTACTTC | CASSGQHQETQYF
few | NA | TRBJ2-7 | TRBV28 | TGTGCCAGCAGTTTATTGCGGGACGAGCAGTACTTC | CASSLLRDEQYF
NA | TRBD2 | TRBJ2-2 | TRBV9 | TGTGCCAGCAGCGCGGGACTAGCGGGAGCAGTCGGGGAGCTGTTTTTT | CASSAGLAGAVGELFF